This T cell receptor beta chain was documented in a study of spatial heterogeneity in lung cancer. Turning to the study itself: Combinations of a unique TCR and a UMI were tallied in raw reads, and on average each appeared more than ten times.

Documented time point: sample taken at primary tumor resection. Tumor, nontumor lung or frozen PBMC supplied whole RNA that was sequenced unsorted. The cohort: 70 to 85 early-stage, untreated non-small cell lung cancer patients. There are many counts of this clonotype. What it binds is not known. The CDR3 totals 17 residues. After removal of 3 bases from V and 9 bases from J, the junction contained 15 bases not matched to a gene. Germline V gives CDR1 LGHNA, CDR2 YSLEER. Study outcomes and limitations: The study found ubiquitous expanded tumor TCRs in blood more at resection than follow-up.

On each TCR cDNA molecule, a unique molecular identifier was present. TCRdb passed the 5' RACE reads through MiXCR, listing each CDR3 protein once. This table holds roughly 50,000 distinct CDR3 sequences, 7.6% found once. The chain carries TRBV4-3 and TRBJ2-1, with TRBD1 identical over 9 bases. The receptor's source is a female donor with early-stage non-small cell lung cancer. The sample in question was PBMCs, obtained at surgery. The CDR3, as DNA: TGCGCCAGCAGCCATGGTACAGGGGGCGCATGGCGAGGTGAGCAGTTCTTC. This translates into CASSHGTGGAWRGEQFF.